This entry describes one T cell receptor (beta chain). Its antigen is undetermined. V was pared by 1 base and J by 1 base, with 11 bases between. Germline V gene data show CDR1 as SGHRS and CDR2 as YFSETQ. The CDR3 totals 15 residues. The record originates from a study of graft-versus-host responses after intestinal transplantation. Study details: In this cohort, recipients had multivisceral, liver-intestinal, or isolated intestinal transplants. Whole-study findings and limits: Investigators detected GvH clones in recipient marrow, with some emerging earlier in ileum or blood.

Clones were sequenced by immunoSEQ multiplex PCR, and TCRdb holds only the in-frame ones, with some missing. The sample records about 90,000 clones, approximately 90% being singletons. V gene TRBV5-1 combines with J gene TRBJ1-1; D gene unclear. The sample consisted of unstimulated CD4+ T cells sorted from spleen or lymph node cells, taken before transplant. This receptor was identified in a human donor who was the organ donor for an intestinal transplant. The CDR3 spells CASSLLGQENTEAFF. The CDR3 DNA follows: TGCGCCAGCAGCTTGTTGGGCCAGGAGAACACTGAAGCTTTCTTT.